This is a list of T cell receptor beta chains from one sample in a study of blood T cells in healthy people across ages. One entry per CDR3 protein, called by TCRdb with MiXCR from the 5' RACE reads. The sample carries about 900,000 distinct CDR3 sequences, roughly 48% recorded once. The sequencing sample was made of blood. These TCRs come from a man younger than 45 in good health. Both conserved end residues are part of each CDR3. A D gene is named only where the DNA matches it firmly. Expanded clones are given a class, and other clones once, few, many or no size at all.

D	size	V	J	CDR3	DNA
-	-	TRBV2	TRBJ1-2	CASSDTIYGYTF	TGTGCCAGCAGTGACACTATCTATGGCTACACCTTC
-	-	TRBV7-2	TRBJ1-2	CASSHETDRGYGYTF	TGTGCCAGCAGCCACGAAACGGACAGAGGCTATGGCTACACCTTC
TRBD1	-	TRBV7-9	TRBJ2-3	CASSSTGGKTDTQYF	TGTGCCAGCAGCTCGACAGGGGGCAAGACAGATACGCAGTATTTT
-	many	TRBV6-1	TRBJ2-3	CASSGDTQYF	TGTGCCAGCAGTGGGGATACGCAGTATTTT
-	-	TRBV6-2/TRBV6-3	TRBJ2-7	CASGVGVYEQYF	TGTGCCAGCGGCGTCGGGGTCTACGAGCAGTACTTC
TRBD2	few	TRBV11-2	TRBJ2-5	CASSLVGGAPQETQYF	TGTGCCAGCAGCTTAGTCGGGGGGGCGCCCCAAGAGACCCAGTACTTC
-	-	TRBV20-1	TRBJ1-6	CSARVSGLDNSPLHF	TGCAGTGCTAGAGTCAGCGGCTTGGATAATTCACCCCTCCACTTT
-	-	TRBV11-1	TRBJ2-1	CASSRTAGGESYNEQFF	TGTGCCAGCAGCCGGACGGCAGGGGGGGAGTCCTACAATGAGCAGTTCTTC
TRBD2	-	TRBV7-2	TRBJ2-1	CASSVELAGIEQFF	TGTGCCAGCAGCGTAGAACTAGCGGGCATTGAGCAGTTCTTC
TRBD1	-	TRBV20-1	TRBJ2-3	CSARGTGDVDTQYF	TGCAGTGCTAGGGGGACAGGGGACGTGGATACGCAGTATTTT
-	few	TRBV5-6	TRBJ2-1	CASSLDSLQLSSYNEQFF	TGTGCCAGCAGCTTGGACTCTCTACAGTTGAGCTCCTACAATGAGCAGTTCTTC
-	-	TRBV7-9	TRBJ2-2	CASSMQTGELFF	TGTGCCAGCAGCATGCAAACCGGGGAGCTGTTTTTT
-	few	TRBV5-4	TRBJ1-6	CASSFDNSPLHF	TGTGCCAGCAGCTTCGATAATTCACCCCTCCACTTT